This TCR beta chain emerged from a study of blood T cell repertoires in COVID-19. This table comes from immunoSEQ multiplex PCR, and its TCRdb copy is limited to in-frame clones, with some not included. The data show about 350,000 clones, about 89% seen once. Trimming at V came to 5 bases and at J to 5 bases, leaving 9 bases not matched to a gene. The CDR3 covers 15 residues. CDR1 and CDR2 (germline): LNHDA, SQIVND (reference sequence). The V and J genes are TRBV19 and TRBJ2-5, with 9 positions matching TRBD2. The clonotype was recovered from a woman under 40 who had recovered from COVID-19. Sequencing was done on a sample of PBMCs or T cells enriched from blood (not recorded which). The CDR3 sequence: CASSPSRGGRETQYF. In nucleotides, the CDR3 is TGTGCCAGTAGTCCCTCGCGGGGGGGACGGGAGACCCAGTACTTC. The full variable domain, with the rest looked up from reference TRBV19 and TRBJ2-5, is DGGITQSPKYLFRKEGQNVTLSCEQNLNHDAMYWYRQDPGQGLRLIYYSQIVNDFQKGDIAEGYSVSREKKESFPLTVTSAQKNPTAFYLCASSPSRGGRETQYFGPGTRLLVL.